The 2 T cell receptor beta chains reported below all come from one sample, sequenced in a study of blood T cell repertoires in COVID-19. TCRdb's copy holds only in-frame clones and misses some; the assay was immunoSEQ multiplex PCR. This sample yields 200,000 to 250,000 clones, of which around 80% are seen a single time; around 5.1% belongs to the top ten. The material sequenced was peripheral blood. These receptors originate from a woman between 65 and 79 years old with acute or convalescent COVID-19.

The chain combines TRBV7-2 with TRBJ2-1; no firm D call. Germline V lookup: CDR1 SGHTA, CDR2 FQGNSA. Trimming stripped 1 base from V and 7 bases from J, with 14 bases between. The CDR3 is 15 residues long. CDR3 amino acids: CASSLGGSPRNEQFF. CDR3 nucleotide sequence: TGTGCCAGCAGCTTAGGAGGCTCCCCGCGGAATGAGCAGTTCTTC.

DNA for the CDR3: TGTGCCAGCAGTAGGGACAGGGGTGGCGAGCAGTACTTC. Its protein is CASSRDRGGEQYF. This rearrangement joins TRBV28 to TRBJ2-7; 10 bases are a match to TRBD1. The CDR3 extends over 13 amino acids. V was clipped by 5 bases and J by 6 bases; unmatched bases: 4. Germline-derived CDR1 and CDR2 are MDHEN and SYDVKM.